The 6 T cell receptor beta chains reported below all come from one sample, sequenced in a study of T cell repertoires in cytomegalovirus infection. From the reads, TCRdb called clonotypes with MiXCR, one entry per CDR3 protein. This table has a few hundred thousand distinct CDR3 sequences, about 40% appearing once. No antigen has been assigned to these receptors. Here the sequenced sample was cultured PBMCs, taken from culture after CMV antigen stimulation. These receptors all stem from a human donor in good health (CMV status not recorded). Some clones in this sample may be carry-over from other donors' samples.

J is TRBJ1-2 and V is TRBV5-4; 8 nucleotides match TRBD1. Germline CDR1 reads SGHNT; CDR2 reads YYREEE (reference sequence). The length of the CDR3 is 13 residues. The ends lost 4 bases at V and 6 bases at J; junction bases unmatched: 5. For the CDR3, the DNA is TGTGCCAGCAGCGGAGGACAGGGCAATGGCTACACCTTC. Its translation: CASSGGQGNGYTF.

The V gene is TRBV4-3, the J gene TRBJ2-4; D possibly corresponds to TRBD2 (6 bases). Looked up from germline, CDR1 is LGHNA and CDR2 is YSLEER. Trimming left V 0 bases short and J 0 bases short, with 15 bases between. The CDR3 runs 18 residues. CDR3 DNA sequence: TGCGCCAGCAGCCAAGATTTGGAGGGGATCCGAGCCAAAAACATTCAGTACTTC. Translated, it gives CASSQDLEGIRAKNIQYF.

The rearrangement uses TRBV6-1 and TRBJ2-2; TRBD1 matches at 10 bases. The CDR3 is made up of 15 amino acids. CDR1 and CDR2 (germline): MNHNS, SASEGT. J lost 4 bases, V lost 5 bases, and 4 bases had no gene match. The CDR3 nucleotides read TGTGCCAGCAGTTACCGGGACAGGGGCACCGGGGAGCTGTTTTTT. Translation: CASSYRDRGTGELFF.

CDR3 DNA: TGTGCCAGCCTAAGGGCAGGTAACACAGATACGCAGTATTTT. It encodes CASLRAGNTDTQYF. The V call is TRBV6-6, the J call TRBJ2-3; D is uncertain. The CDR3 loop spans 14 amino acids. Trimming took 8 bases from V and 2 from J, leaving 14 bases between them. The germline gives CDR1 MNHNY, CDR2 SVGAGI (reference sequence).

The chain has TRBV9 and TRBJ2-3; TRBD2 aligns across 11 bases. Germline V lookup: CDR1 SGDLS, CDR2 YYNGEE. The length of the CDR3 is 16 residues. Unmatched junction bases numbered 2, after V lost 0 bases and J lost 2 bases. CDR3 in DNA: TGTGCCAGCAGCGTAGTAGCGGGGGGGGTCACAGATACGCAGTATTTT. This codes for CASSVVAGGVTDTQYF.

This clonotype showed up just once. V gene TRBV12-5 combines with J gene TRBJ1-5; 8 nucleotides match TRBD1. The J segment lost 5 bases and the V segment lost 5 bases, leaving 2 bases of the junction unmatched. Germline lookup yields CDR1 LGHNT and CDR2 FRNRAP. CDR3 length: 13 residues. CDR3 nucleotide sequence: TGTGCTAGTGGTAAACAGGGGGATCAGCCCCAGCATTTT. Its protein product is CASGKQGDQPQHF. The full variable domain, in which reference TRBV12-5 and TRBJ1-5 provide the parts outside the CDR3, is DARVTQTPRHKVTEMGQEVTMRCQPILGHNTVFWYRQTMMQGLELLAYFRNRAPLDDSGMPKDRFSAEMPDATLATLKIQPSEPRDSAVYFCASGKQGDQPQHFGDGTRLSIL.